The source of this T cell receptor (beta chain) is a study of shared clonotypes between healthy human individuals. Repertoires were generated with immunoSEQ multiplex PCR, while TCRdb's copy carries only in-frame clones and drops some. Among 2,500,000 or so clones listed, roughly 92% were seen once. Trimming shortened V by 2 bases and J by 4 bases, and 8 bases separated the two germline ends. The CDR3 spans 13 residues. Germline V CDR1 and CDR2: MNHNS, SASEGT. This clone was observed a single time. This specimen includes other DNA sequences encoding the same CDR3. The chain has TRBV6-1 and TRBJ2-5; tentatively, D is TRBD1 (5 bases). The origin of this receptor is a man aged 18-30 years in good health. Sequenced: naive CD4+ T cells sorted from blood. Described subset: CD45RA+ positively selected. The CDR3 DNA follows: TGTGCCAGCAGTGAACAGGGCCGAGAGACCCAGTACTTC. Translation: CASSEQGRETQYF.